One sample yielded the 14 T cell receptor beta chains listed below, sequenced in a study of human T cells and chemical hapten exposure. TCRdb called the RACE reads again in MiXCR, with one record for every CDR3 protein. The sample lists around 250,000 distinct CDR3 sequences; over 8% were seen once. Time point meaning: pre-sensitization, week 0. Treatment indicated: therapeutic diphenylcyclopropenone sensitization with weekly scalp DPC. Here the sequenced sample was whole blood, taken in connection with sensitization to the hapten diphenylcyclopropenone (DPC). These TCRs come from a woman aged 40 to 50 with alopecia areata. Some clones in this sample may be carry-over from other donors' samples.

There are a few counts of this clonotype. The chain employs TRBV7-9 and TRBJ2-3; unclear D gene. V was shortened by 1 base and J by 5 bases, with 7 bases between the two germline ends. CDR1 is SEHNR and CDR2 is FQNEAQ in the germline V gene (reference sequence). This CDR3 is built from 13 residues. The CDR3 spells CASSLDGVDTQYF. The DNA for the CDR3 is TGTGCCAGCAGCTTAGATGGAGTAGATACGCAGTATTTT.

This clonotype was seen a handful of times. The genes are TRBV20-1 and TRBJ1-6; D gene ambiguous. The V gene's germline CDR1 is DFQATT and CDR2 SNEGSKA (reference sequence). Trimming cost V 1 base and J 7 bases, with 8 bases left between them. This CDR3 has 13 amino acids. Written as DNA, the CDR3 is TGCAGTGCTAGAGGACATGTCAATTCACCCCTCCACTTT. Its protein is CSARGHVNSPLHF.

This chain links TRBV6-2 or TRBV6-3 with TRBJ1-1; maybe TRBD1 (5 bases). The CDR3 covers 14 residues. V was cut by 0 bases and J by 7 bases, with 12 bases left in between. Germline lookup yields CDR1 MNHEY and CDR2 SVGEGT. CDR3 in DNA: TGTGCCAGCAGTTACTCAGGGACGATCCTTGAAGCTTTCTTT. Translation gives CASSYSGTILEAFF.

This clonotype was picked up a small number of times. The CDR3 sequence is CASSSRASGANVLTF. In DNA, the CDR3 is TGTGCCAGCAGTTCTAGGGCCTCTGGGGCCAACGTCCTGACTTTC. This chain joins TRBV6-2 or TRBV6-3 and TRBJ2-6, with D uncertain. CDR1 is MNHEY and CDR2 is SVGEGT in the germline V gene. V was shortened by 4 bases and J by 0 bases, with 7 bases between the two germline ends. CDR3 length: 15 amino acids.

The gene calls are TRBV29-1 and TRBJ1-1; D uncertain. V lost 4 bases to trimming and J lost 0 bases, with 9 bases between them. Germline V lookup: CDR1 SQVTM, CDR2 ANQGSEA. This CDR3 has 13 residues. Here the CDR3 reads CSVAGIMNTEAFF. CDR3 DNA: TGCAGCGTTGCTGGGATTATGAACACTGAAGCTTTCTTT.

The chain is built from TRBV20-1 and TRBJ2-1, with D uncertain. This CDR3 is 14 amino acids long. Germline V gives CDR1 DFQATT, CDR2 SNEGSKA (reference sequence). V was shortened by 3 bases and J by 1 base, with 10 bases between the two germline ends. DNA of the CDR3: TGCAGTGCTAGCTCCCACCCATCCTACAATGAGCAGTTCTTC. Translating gives CSASSHPSYNEQFF.

This chain links TRBV18 with TRBJ2-7, with 9 bases fitting TRBD1. The germline V gene has CDR1 KGHSH and CDR2 LQKENI. CDR3 length equals 15 residues. V trimming: 0 bases; J trimming: 4 bases; junction bases outside the gene matches: 4. The DNA of the CDR3 is TGTGCCAGCTCACCACCCGGGACAGGGAGGTACGAGCAGTACTTC. This translates into CASSPPGTGRYEQYF.

This sequence joins TRBV5-1 and TRBJ2-1; 10 nucleotides match TRBD2. V lost 4 bases to trimming and J lost 2 bases; unmatched junction nucleotides: 6. The CDR3 loop spans 16 amino acids. In germline, CDR1 is SGHRS, CDR2 YFSETQ. CDR3: CASSLAGDPPYNEQFF. CDR3 nucleotide sequence: TGCGCCAGCAGCCTAGCGGGAGATCCCCCCTACAATGAGCAGTTCTTC.

This clonotype was seen many times. The chain joins TRBV3-1 to TRBJ2-2; D unclear. In germline, CDR1 is LGHDT, CDR2 YNNKEL (reference sequence). V was cut by 2 bases and J by 2 bases, with 0 bases left in between. There are 12 residues in the CDR3. The CDR3 sequence: CASSQNTGELFF. The CDR3 region has the DNA TGTGCCAGCAGCCAAAACACCGGGGAGCTGTTTTTT.

Many counts were recorded for this clonotype. The V and J genes are TRBV7-6 and TRBJ2-1, with 13 bases fitting TRBD2. The CDR3 has 19 residues. Per germline, CDR1 SGHVS and CDR2 FNYEAQ. J was trimmed by 6 bases and V by 1 base; bases with no gene match: 12. The CDR3 sequence is CASSLVSPLGLAGPNEQFF. The CDR3 bases are TGTGCCAGCAGCTTAGTAAGTCCGTTGGGACTAGCGGGACCCAATGAGCAGTTCTTC. Complete variable domain (other parts from reference TRBV7-6 and TRBJ2-1): GAGVSQSPRYKVTKRGQDVALRCDPISGHVSLYWYRQALGQGPEFLTYFNYEAQQDKSGLPNDRFSAERPEGSISTLTIQRTEQRDSAMYRCASSLVSPLGLAGPNEQFFGPGTRLTVL.

This clonotype has more than one count but fewer than ten. This chain joins TRBV6-5 and TRBJ2-1; the match to TRBD2 covers 7 bases. Losses at the gene ends were 6 bases for V and 9 bases for J; bases not matched to a gene: 14. Looked up from germline, CDR1 is MNHEY and CDR2 is SVGAGI. CDR3 length equals 15 residues. The CDR3 region is CASSLQPQAGTEQFF. CDR3 bases: TGTGCCAGCAGCTTACAACCCCAAGCGGGAACTGAGCAGTTCTTC.

V and J are TRBV29-1 and TRBJ1-5; TRBD1 might be the D (5 bases). Trimming removed 6 bases from V and 4 bases from J, with 16 bases in between. This CDR3 is built from 14 residues. Looked up from germline, CDR1 is SQVTM and CDR2 is ANQGSEA. Written as DNA, the CDR3 is TGCAGCGTCCGGGAGCGGGGCCTGAATCAGCCCCAGCATTTT. Translating gives CSVRERGLNQPQHF.

The V and J genes are TRBV6-6 and TRBJ1-3, with D perhaps TRBD1 (6 bases). From germline, CDR1 is MNHNY and CDR2 SVGAGI (reference sequence). There are 16 residues in the CDR3. Between the trimmed V and J ends, which lost 4 bases and 0 bases, there was a span of 13 bases. The CDR3 DNA reads TGTGCCAGCAGTTTGGGGGGGGCCGCCTCTGGAAACACCATATATTTT. Its translation: CASSLGGAASGNTIYF.

The chain links TRBV7-2 to TRBJ2-5; no definite D call. V shed 5 bases and J shed 0 bases, with 7 bases lying between them. The CDR3 sequence is 13 residues long. Germline V gene lookup returns CDR1 SGHTA and CDR2 FQGNSA. In DNA form, the CDR3 reads TGTGCCAGCAGCCGCCCGTACCAAGAGACCCAGTACTTC. Protein: CASSRPYQETQYF.